The clone carrying this T cell receptor beta chain was picked up a small number of times. Its antigen remains unidentified. V was cut by 3 bases and J by 7 bases, with 10 bases left in between. The CDR3 extends over 14 amino acids. Germline V gene sequence: CDR1 SNHLY, CDR2 FYNNEI. This record belongs to a study of CD8+CD57+ T cells in acquired aplastic anemia. Study-level background: Each DNA sample taken from sorted CD4+ and CD8+ cells came to 2.5 to 4 ug on average.

Patients chosen for sequencing had shown CD8+CD57+ cell expansion by flow cytometry. Study-wide results and limits: Found in both controls and patients were around 29 CD8+ CDR3 sequences.

The use of genomic DNA as template underpinned the TCR beta VDJ and CDR3 profiling. TCRdb itself ran the reads through MiXCR, one entry per CDR3 protein. The table includes about 200,000 distinct CDR3 sequences, 65% detected once. Source material: sorted CD4+, CD8+, or CD8+CD57+ T cells (not recorded which) from PBMCs. The clonotype was recovered from a human donor with aplastic anemia. The chain recombines TRBV2 with TRBJ1-6, with TRBD1 as a possible D gene (6 bases). DNA for the CDR3: TGTGCCAGCAGTGAGGACAGTAGGAATTCACCCCTCCACTTT. It specifies CASSEDSRNSPLHF.